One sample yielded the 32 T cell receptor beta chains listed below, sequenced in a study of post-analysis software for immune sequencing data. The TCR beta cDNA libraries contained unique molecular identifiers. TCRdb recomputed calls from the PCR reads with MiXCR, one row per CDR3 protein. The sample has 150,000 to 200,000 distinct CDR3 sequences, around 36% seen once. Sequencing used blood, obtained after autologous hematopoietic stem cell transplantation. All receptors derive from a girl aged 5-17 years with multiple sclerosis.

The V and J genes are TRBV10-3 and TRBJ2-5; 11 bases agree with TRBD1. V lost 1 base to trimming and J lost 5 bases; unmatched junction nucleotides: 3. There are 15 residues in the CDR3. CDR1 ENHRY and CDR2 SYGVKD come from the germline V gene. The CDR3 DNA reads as TGTGCCATCAGTGAGTGGACAGGGGGCACGGAGACCCAGTACTTC. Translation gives CAISEWTGGTETQYF.

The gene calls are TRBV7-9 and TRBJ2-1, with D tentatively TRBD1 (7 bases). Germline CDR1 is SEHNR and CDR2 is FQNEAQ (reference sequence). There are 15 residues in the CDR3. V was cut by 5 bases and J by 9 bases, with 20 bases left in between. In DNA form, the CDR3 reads TGTGCCAGCAGCCCGGCGCAGGGGGGTGAGGTTGAGCAGTTCTTC. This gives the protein CASSPAQGGEVEQFF.

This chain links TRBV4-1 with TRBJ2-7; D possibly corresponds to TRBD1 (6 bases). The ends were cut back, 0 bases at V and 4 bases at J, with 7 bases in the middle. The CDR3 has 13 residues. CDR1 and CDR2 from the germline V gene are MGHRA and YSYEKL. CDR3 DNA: TGCGCCAGCAGCCAAGACCAGGGGTACGAGCAGTACTTC. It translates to CASSQDQGYEQYF.

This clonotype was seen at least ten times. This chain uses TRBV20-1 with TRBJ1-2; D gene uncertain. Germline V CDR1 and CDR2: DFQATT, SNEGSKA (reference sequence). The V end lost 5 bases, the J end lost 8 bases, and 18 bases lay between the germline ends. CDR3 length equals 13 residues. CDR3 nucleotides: TGCAGTGCTGCTACACAGCCCTTTGGAGGCTACACCTTC. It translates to CSAATQPFGGYTF.

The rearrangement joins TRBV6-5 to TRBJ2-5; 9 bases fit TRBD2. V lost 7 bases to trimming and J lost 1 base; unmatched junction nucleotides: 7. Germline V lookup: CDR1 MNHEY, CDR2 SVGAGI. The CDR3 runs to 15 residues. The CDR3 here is CASTNWREGQETQYF. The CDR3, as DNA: TGTGCCAGCACCAACTGGCGGGAGGGCCAAGAGACCCAGTACTTC.

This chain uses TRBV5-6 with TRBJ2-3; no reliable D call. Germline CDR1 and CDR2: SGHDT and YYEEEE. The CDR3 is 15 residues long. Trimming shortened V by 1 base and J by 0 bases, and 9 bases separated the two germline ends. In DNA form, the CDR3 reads TGTGCCAGCAGCTTGAGGATTACTAGCACAGATACGCAGTATTTT. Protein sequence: CASSLRITSTDTQYF.

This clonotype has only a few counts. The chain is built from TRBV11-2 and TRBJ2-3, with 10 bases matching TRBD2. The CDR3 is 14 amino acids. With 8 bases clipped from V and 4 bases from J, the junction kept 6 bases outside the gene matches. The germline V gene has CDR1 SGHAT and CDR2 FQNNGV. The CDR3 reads CASGGTSEADTQYF. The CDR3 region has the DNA TGTGCCAGCGGCGGGACTAGCGAAGCAGATACGCAGTATTTT.

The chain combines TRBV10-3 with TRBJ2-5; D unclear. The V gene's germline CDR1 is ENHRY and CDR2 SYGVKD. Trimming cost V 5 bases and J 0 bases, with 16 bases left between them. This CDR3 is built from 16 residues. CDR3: CAISFSYSWYQETQYF. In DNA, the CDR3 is TGTGCCATCAGTTTCAGCTACTCCTGGTACCAAGAGACCCAGTACTTC.

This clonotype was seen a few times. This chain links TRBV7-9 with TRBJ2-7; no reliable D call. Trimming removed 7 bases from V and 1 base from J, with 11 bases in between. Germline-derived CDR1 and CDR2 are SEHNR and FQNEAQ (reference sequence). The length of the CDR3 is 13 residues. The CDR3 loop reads CASTHGRSYEQYF. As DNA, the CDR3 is TGTGCCAGCACCCATGGGCGGTCCTACGAGCAGTACTTC.

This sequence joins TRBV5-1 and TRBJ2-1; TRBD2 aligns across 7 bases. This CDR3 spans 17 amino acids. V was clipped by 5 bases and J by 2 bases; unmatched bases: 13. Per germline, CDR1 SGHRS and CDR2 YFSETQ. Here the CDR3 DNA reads TGCGCCAGCAGTTCTAGACTAGCCCAAGGAACCTACAATGAGCAGTTCTTC. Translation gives CASSSRLAQGTYNEQFF. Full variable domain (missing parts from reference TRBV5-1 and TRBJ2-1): KAGVTQTPRYLIKTRGQQVTLSCSPISGHRSVSWYQQTPGQGLQFLFEYFSETQRNKGNFPGRFSGRQFSNSRSEMNVSTLELGDSALYLCASSSRLAQGTYNEQFFGPGTRLTVL.

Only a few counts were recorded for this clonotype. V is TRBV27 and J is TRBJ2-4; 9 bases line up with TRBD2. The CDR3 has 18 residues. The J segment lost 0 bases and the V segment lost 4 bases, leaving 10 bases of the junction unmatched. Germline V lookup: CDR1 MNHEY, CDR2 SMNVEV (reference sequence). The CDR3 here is CASSSSPSGELAKNIQYF. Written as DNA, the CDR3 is TGTGCCAGCAGTTCCTCGCCTAGCGGGGAACTAGCCAAAAACATTCAGTACTTC.

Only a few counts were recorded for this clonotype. The CDR3 DNA reads as TGTGCCAGCAGTCCCCCTATGCGTGCTGAAGCTTTCTTT. This sequence encodes CASSPPMRAEAFF. V usage is TRBV12-3 or TRBV12-4 and J usage is TRBJ1-1, with D unresolved. Trimming stripped 5 bases from V and 6 bases from J, with 13 bases between. CDR3 length: 13 residues.

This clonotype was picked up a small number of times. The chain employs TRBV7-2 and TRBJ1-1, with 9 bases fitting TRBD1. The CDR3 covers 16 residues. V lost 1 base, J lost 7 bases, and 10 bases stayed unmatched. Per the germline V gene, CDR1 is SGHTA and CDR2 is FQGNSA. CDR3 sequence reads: CASSLGDREGVDEAFF. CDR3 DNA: TGTGCCAGCAGCTTAGGGGACAGGGAGGGGGTGGATGAAGCTTTCTTT.

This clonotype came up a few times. In DNA, the CDR3 is TGTGCCAGCCGTCCATCCGCAGGAGAGGAAGCTTTCTTT. As protein: CASRPSAGEEAFF. The V call is TRBV6-6, the J call TRBJ1-1; D call uncertain. This CDR3 is built from 13 residues. Per germline, CDR1 MNHNY and CDR2 SVGAGI (reference sequence). V lost 8 bases and J 8 bases, leaving 18 bases between the germline ends.

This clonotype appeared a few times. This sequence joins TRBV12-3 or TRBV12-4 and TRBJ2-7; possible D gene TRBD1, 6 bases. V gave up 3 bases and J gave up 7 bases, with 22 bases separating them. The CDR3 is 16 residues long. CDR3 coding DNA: TGTGCCAGCAGTTTCGGGCCGGGACAAGCACGTCAGGAGCAGTACTTC. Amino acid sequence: CASSFGPGQARQEQYF.

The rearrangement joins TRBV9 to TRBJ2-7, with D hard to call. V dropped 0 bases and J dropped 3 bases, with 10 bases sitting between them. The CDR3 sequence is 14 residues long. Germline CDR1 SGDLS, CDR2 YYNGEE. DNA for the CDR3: TGTGCCAGCAGCGTAGGCGCCCGGAACTACGAGCAGTACTTC. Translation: CASSVGARNYEQYF.

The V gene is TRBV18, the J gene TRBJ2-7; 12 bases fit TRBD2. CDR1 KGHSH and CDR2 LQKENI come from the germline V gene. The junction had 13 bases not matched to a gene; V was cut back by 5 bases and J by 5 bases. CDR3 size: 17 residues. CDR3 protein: CASSAKEPGLAGHEQYF. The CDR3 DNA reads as TGTGCCAGCTCAGCGAAGGAGCCGGGACTAGCGGGCCACGAGCAGTACTTC.

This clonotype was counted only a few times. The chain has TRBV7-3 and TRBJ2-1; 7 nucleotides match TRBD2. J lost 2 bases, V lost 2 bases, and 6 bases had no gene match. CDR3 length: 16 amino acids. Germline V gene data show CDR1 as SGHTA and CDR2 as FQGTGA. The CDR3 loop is CASSLRLAAPYNEQFF. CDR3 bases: TGTGCCAGCAGCTTACGGCTAGCGGCCCCCTACAATGAGCAGTTCTTC. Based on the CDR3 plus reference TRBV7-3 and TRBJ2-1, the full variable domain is GAGVSQTPSNKVTEKGKYVELRCDPISGHTALYWYRQSLGQGPEFLIYFQGTGAADDSGLPNDRFFAVRPEGSVSTLKIQRTERGDSAVYLCASSLRLAAPYNEQFFGPGTRLTVL.

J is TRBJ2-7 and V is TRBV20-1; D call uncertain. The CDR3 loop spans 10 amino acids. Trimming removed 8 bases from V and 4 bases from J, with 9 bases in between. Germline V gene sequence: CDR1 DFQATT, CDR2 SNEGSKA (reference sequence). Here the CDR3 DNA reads TGCAGTTCGGGTCTTTACGAGCAGTACTTC. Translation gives CSSGLYEQYF.

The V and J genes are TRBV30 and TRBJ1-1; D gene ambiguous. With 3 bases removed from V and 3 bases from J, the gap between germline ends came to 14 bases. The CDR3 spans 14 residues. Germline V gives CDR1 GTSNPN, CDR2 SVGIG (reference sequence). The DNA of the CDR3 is TGTGCCTGGAGCTACAGACAAAAACACACTGAAGCTTTCTTT. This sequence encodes CAWSYRQKHTEAFF.

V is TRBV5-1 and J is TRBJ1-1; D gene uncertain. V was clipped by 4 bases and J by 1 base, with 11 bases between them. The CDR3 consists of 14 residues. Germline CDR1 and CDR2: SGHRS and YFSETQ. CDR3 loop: CASSPETQNTEAFF. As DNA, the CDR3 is TGCGCCAGCAGCCCCGAGACACAGAACACTGAAGCTTTCTTT.

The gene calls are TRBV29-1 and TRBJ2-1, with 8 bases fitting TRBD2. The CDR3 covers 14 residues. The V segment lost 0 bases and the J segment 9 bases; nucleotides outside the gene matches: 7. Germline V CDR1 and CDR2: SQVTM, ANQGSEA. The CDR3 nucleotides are TGCAGCGTTGAAGACGCACCCCTAGCGGGTGAGCAGTTCTTC. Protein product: CSVEDAPLAGEQFF.

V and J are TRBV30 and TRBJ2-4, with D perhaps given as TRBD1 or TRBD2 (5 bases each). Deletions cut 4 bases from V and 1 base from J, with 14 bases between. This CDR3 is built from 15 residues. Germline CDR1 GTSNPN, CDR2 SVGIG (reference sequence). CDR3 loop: CAWTTGTPAKNIQYF. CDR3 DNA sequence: TGTGCCTGGACAACCGGGACGCCCGCCAAAAACATTCAGTACTTC.

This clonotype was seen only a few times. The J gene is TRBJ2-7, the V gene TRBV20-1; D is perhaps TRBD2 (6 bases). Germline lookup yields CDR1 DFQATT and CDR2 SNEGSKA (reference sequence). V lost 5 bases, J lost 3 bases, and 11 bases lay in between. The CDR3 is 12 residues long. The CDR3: CSAPTSSYEQYF. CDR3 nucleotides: TGCAGTGCTCCTACTAGCAGCTACGAGCAGTACTTC.

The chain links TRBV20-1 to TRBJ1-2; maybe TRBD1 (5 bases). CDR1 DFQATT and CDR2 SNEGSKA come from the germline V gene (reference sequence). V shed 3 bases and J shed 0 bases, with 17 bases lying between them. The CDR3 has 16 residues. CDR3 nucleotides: TGCAGTGCTAGTGGAGGGATGTTGACAGCTAACTATGGCTACACCTTC. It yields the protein CSASGGMLTANYGYTF.

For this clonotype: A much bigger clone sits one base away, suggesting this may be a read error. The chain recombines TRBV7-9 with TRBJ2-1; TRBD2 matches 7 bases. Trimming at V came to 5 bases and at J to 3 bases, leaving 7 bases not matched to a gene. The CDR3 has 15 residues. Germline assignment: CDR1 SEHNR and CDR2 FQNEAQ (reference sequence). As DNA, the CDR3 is TGTGCCAGCAGCGTCCCCGGGACTAACTACAATGAGCAGTTCTTC. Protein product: CASSVPGTNYNEQFF.

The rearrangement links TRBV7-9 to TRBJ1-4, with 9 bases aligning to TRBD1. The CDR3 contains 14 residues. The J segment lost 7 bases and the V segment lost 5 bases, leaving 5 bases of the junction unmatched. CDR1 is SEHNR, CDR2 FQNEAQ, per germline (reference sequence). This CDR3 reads CASSVDRGSEKLFF. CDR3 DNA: TGTGCCAGCAGCGTCGACAGGGGGAGTGAAAAACTGTTTTTT. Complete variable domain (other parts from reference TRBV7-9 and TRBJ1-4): DTGVSQNPRHKITKRGQNVTFRCDPISEHNRLYWYRQTLGQGPEFLTYFQNEAQLEKSRLLSDRFSAERPKGSFSTLEIQRTEQGDSAMYLCASSVDRGSEKLFFGSGTQLSVL.

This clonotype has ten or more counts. The CDR3 region is CSVYQRESGANVLTF. CDR3 DNA sequence: TGCAGCGTGTACCAAAGGGAATCTGGGGCCAACGTCCTGACTTTC. J is TRBJ2-6 and V is TRBV29-1; D not resolved. Germline V lookup: CDR1 SQVTM, CDR2 ANQGSEA. The CDR3 sequence is 15 residues long. The V end lost 6 bases, the J end lost 1 base, and 13 bases lay between the germline ends.

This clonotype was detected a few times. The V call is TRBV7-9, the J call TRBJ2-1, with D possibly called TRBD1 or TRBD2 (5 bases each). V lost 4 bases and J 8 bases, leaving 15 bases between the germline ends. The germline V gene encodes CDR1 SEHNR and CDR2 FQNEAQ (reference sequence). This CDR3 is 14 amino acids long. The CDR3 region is CASSWGSRAHEQFF. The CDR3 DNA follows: TGTGCCAGCAGCTGGGGGTCCAGGGCGCATGAGCAGTTCTTC.

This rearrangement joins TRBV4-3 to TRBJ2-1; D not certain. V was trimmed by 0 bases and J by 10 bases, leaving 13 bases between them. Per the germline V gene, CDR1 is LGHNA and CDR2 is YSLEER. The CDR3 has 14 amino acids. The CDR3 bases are TGCGCCAGCAGCCAAGATTTTAGGGTCGGGGAGCAGTTCTTC. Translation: CASSQDFRVGEQFF.

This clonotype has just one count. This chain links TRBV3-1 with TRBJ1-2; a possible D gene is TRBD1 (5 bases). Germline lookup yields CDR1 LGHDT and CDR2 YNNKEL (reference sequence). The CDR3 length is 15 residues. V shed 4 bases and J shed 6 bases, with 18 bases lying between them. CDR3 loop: CASSLGDRGENGYTF. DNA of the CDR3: TGTGCCAGCAGCCTAGGTGATAGGGGAGAGAATGGCTACACCTTC.

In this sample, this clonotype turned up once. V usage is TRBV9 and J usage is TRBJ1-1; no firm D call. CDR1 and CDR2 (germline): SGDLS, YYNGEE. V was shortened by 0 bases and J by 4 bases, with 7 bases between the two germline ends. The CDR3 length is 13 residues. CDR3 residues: CASSVGGSTEAFF. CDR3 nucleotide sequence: TGTGCCAGCAGCGTAGGTGGTAGCACTGAAGCTTTCTTT.